This T cell receptor (beta chain) was recovered during a study of human T cells and chemical hapten exposure (TCRdb year 2021). Study-wide context: For sensitization, 2% DPC in acetone was applied to a 2 cm by 2 cm area of upper inner arm skin. Throughout the approximately 26-week study period, patients were also given weekly therapeutic DPC doses on the scalp. Patch testing on the upper back used Finn chambers containing 0.01% DPC, with scoring done after 6 days according to International Contact Dermatitis Research Group standards. Alopecia areata with under or over 50% scalp involvement, alopecia totalis and alopecia universalis were represented in the patient cohort, which was mostly female. Libraries were pooled for sequencing, and variation in per-sample TCR yields was attributed mainly to small differences in library volumes within the pool. The study tracked peripheral blood TCR repertoire changes in vivo during primary and secondary sensitization to the hapten diphenylcyclopropenone (DPC) in alopecia patients. Blood samples were taken from patients before sensitization (week 0) and then at 2, 6 and about 24 weeks after DPC sensitization. Twenty-nine alopecia patients gave blood for TCR sequencing at one to four time points (pre-sensitization, 2, 6 and 24 weeks).

The method was RACE. Sequencing relied on a NextSeq 500. During library preparation, unique molecular identifiers were attached to individual cDNA molecules so that TCRs could be counted quantitatively and reproducibly. Both TCR alpha and TCR beta chains were sequenced from each blood RNA sample. Per the authors' processing: The median number of TCRs per sample was 90,000 to 100,000, ranging from 23,224 to 690,600. V, J and CDR3 annotation of the TCR reads was carried out using the Decombinator software suite. Every sample was subsampled to the same number of TCRs (28,000) for the PS versus PT1 abundance plots. Expanded TCRs were defined as absent before sensitization and observed at least eight times at the 2-week time point. TCRdb reprocessing: public reads trimmed at Q25 with fastp, clones called with MiXCR, in-frame beta chains kept. Merged by CDR3 protein, the rows form single entries marked with the most common genes and DNA. What appears here as the V and J calls and clone size reflects TCRdb's work, not the paper's. The sample table holds under 100,000 distinct CDR3 sequences, of which 10% to 13% were seen once. Jointly, the top ten make up approximately 3.7% of the sample.

Overall results and qualifications from the work: DPC sensitization did not change the number of TCRs with a frequency above 1 in 1000, and there was no evidence of changes in global repertoire structure. Expanded TCRs formed significantly more large CDR3 similarity clusters than pre-sensitization or healthy control sets, consistent with antigen-driven responses. Alopecia, a presumed autoimmune disease, was present in all patients, so the immune response of the patients might differ from that of healthy individuals. A positive correlation was found between the number of PT1 expanded TCRs and patch test score, with significance reached at thresholds 8, 16 and 32 but not 4. After repeated subsampling, changes were observed in the strength of the expansion versus patch-test correlation and in the threshold at which the correlation became significant.

CDR1 is given as SGHRS and CDR2 as YFSETQ, both from the germline V gene. V trim: 6 bases; J trim: 7 bases; unmatched bases: 4. The CDR3 sequence holds 13 residues, the cysteine and phenylalanine included. CDR3 DNA only is kept here, 39 bases in frame from base 1. This clonotype was recorded a few times. Its antigen remains unidentified. Base-call qualities are not available, and no considerably larger clone is one nucleotide away. This sample's time point label indicates: patch test 3, about 24 weeks after DPC sensitization. The label giving this sample's treatment or condition can be read as: therapeutic diphenylcyclopropenone sensitization with weekly scalp DPC. Blood at each patch-test visit was drawn before the patch test was applied. To be eligible, patients had to be aged 18 to 70, diagnosed with alopecia and judged suitable for DPC therapy, while pregnant patients were excluded. Total RNA was extracted from unfractionated whole blood that had been collected in Tempus Blood RNA tubes.

The V and J segments used are TRBV5-1 and TRBJ2-1; TRBD2 aligns with 10 central bases. The TCR sequence derives from a woman aged 50 to 60 with alopecia areata. Some clones in this sample may be carry-over from other donors' samples. The sample here was whole blood, taken in connection with sensitization to the hapten diphenylcyclopropenone (DPC). The CDR3 reads CASTLAGANEQFF. The DNA reads as follows: TGCGCCAGCACTCTAGCGGGAGCGAATGAGCAGTTCTTC.